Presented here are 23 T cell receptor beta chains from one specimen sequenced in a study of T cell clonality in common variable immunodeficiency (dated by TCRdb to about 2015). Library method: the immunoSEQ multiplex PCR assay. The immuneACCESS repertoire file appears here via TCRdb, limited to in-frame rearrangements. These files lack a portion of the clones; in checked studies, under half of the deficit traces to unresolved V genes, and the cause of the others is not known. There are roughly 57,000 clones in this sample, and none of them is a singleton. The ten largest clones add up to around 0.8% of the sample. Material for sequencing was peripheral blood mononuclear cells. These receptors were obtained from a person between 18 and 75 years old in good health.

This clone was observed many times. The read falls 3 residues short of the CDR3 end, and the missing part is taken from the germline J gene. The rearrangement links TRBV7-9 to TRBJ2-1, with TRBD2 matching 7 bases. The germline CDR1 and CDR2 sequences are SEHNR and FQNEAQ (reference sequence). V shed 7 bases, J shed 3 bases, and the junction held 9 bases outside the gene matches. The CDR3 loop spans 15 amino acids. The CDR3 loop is CASKSGGRDYNEQFF. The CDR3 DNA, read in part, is TGTGCCAGCAAATCGGGCGGGAGAGACTACAATGAG.

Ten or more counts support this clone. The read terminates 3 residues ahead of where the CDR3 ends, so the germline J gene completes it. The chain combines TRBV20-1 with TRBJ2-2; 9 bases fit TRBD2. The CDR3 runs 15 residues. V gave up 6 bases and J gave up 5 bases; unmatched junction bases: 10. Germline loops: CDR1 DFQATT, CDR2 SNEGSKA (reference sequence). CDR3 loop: CSAPLAGGGTGELFF. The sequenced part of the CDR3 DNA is TGCAGTGCGCCCCTGGCGGGGGGGGGTACCGGGGAG.

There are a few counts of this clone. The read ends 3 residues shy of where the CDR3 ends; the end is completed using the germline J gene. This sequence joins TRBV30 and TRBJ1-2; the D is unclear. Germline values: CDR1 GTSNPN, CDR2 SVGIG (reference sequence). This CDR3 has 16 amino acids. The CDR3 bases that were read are TGTGCCTGGAGAGACGGACTAGCGGGCTCCTACAATGAC. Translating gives CAWRDGLAGSYND. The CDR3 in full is CAWRDGLAGSYNDYTF.

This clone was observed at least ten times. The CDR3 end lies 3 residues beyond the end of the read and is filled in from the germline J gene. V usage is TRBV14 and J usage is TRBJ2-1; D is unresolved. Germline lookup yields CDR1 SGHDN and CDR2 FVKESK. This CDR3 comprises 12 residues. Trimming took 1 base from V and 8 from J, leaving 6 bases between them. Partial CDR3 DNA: TGTGCCAGCAGCCAAGTGCCGGATGAG. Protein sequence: CASSQVPDE. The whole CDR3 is CASSQVPDEQFF.

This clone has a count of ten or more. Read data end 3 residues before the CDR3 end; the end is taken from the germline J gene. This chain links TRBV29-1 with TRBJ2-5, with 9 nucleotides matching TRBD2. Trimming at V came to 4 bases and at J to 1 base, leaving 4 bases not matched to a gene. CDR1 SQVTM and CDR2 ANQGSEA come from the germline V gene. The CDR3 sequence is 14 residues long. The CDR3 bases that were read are TGCAGCGTTGCCAGCGGGGGGTTCCAAGAGACC. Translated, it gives CSVASGGFQET. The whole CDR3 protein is CSVASGGFQETQYF.

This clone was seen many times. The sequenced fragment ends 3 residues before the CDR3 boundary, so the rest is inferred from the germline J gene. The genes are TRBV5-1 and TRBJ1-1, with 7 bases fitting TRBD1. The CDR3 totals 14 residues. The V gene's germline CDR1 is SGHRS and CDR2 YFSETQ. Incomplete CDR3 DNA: TGCGCCAGCAGCGGGGACAGTAACTTAGGGGAA. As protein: CASSGDSNLGE. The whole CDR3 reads CASSGDSNLGEAFF.

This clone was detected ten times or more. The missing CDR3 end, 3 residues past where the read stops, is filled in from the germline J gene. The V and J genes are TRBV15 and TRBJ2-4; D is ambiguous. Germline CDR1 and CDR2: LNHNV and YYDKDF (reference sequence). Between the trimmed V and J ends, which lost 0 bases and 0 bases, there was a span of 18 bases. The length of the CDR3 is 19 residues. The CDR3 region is CATSRDRDSVPLAKNIQYF. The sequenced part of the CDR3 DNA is TGTGCCACCAGCAGAGATCGAGACTCGGTGCCTTTAGCCAAAAACATT.

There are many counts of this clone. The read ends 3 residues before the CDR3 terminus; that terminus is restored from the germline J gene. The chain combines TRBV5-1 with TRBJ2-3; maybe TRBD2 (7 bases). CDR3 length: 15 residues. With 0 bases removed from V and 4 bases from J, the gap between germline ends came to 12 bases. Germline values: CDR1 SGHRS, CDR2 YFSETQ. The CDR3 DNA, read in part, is TGCGCCAGCAGCTTGGAGGCGGGGGCGGCAGATACG. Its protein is CASSLEAGAADT. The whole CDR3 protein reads CASSLEAGAADTQYF.

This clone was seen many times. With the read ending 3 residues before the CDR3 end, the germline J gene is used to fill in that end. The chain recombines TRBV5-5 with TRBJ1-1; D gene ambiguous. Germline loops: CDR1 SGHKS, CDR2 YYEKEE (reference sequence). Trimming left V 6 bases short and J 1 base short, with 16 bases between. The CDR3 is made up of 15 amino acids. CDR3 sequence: CASTLTGFENTEAFF. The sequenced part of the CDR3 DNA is TGTGCCAGCACCCTGACTGGGTTTGAGAACACTGAA.

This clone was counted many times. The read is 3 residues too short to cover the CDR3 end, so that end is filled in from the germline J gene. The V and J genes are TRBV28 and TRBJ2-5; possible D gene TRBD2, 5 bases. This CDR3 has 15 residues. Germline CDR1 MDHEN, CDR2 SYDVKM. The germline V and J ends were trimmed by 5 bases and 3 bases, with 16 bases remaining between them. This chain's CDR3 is CASSPLALEEETQYF. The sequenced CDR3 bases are TGTGCCAGCAGTCCCCTAGCTTTGGAAGAAGAGACC.

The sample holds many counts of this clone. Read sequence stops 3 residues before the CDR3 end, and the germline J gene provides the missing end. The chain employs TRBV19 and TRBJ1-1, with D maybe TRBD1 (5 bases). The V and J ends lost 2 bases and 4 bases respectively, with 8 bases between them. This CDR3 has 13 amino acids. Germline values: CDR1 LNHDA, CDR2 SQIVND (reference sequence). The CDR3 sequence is CASSIRGSTEAFF. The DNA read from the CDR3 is TGTGCCAGTAGTATAAGGGGAAGCACTGAA.

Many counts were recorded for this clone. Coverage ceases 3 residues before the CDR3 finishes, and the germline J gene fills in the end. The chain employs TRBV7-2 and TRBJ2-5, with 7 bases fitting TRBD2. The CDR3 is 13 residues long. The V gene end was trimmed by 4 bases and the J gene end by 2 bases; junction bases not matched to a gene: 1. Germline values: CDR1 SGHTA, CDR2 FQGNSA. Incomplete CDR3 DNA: TGTGCCAGCAGCTCACTAGCGCAAGAGACC. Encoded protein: CASSSLAQET. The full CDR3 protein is CASSSLAQETQYF.

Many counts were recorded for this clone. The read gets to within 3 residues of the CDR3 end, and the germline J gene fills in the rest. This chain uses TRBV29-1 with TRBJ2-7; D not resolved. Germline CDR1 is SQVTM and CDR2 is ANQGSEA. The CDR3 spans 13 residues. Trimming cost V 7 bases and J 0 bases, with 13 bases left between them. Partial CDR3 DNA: TGCAGCGCCATGACGGGTAGCTCCTACGAG. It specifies CSAMTGSSYE. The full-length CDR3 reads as CSAMTGSSYEQYF.

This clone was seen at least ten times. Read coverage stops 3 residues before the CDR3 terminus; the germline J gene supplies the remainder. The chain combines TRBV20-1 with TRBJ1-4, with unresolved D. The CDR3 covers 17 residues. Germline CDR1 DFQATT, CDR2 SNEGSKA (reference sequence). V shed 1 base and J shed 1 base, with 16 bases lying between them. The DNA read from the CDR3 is TGCAGTGCTAGAGCATCGAAGGCAGGCCGAACTAATGAAAAA. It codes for CSARASKAGRTNEK. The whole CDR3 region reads CSARASKAGRTNEKLFF.

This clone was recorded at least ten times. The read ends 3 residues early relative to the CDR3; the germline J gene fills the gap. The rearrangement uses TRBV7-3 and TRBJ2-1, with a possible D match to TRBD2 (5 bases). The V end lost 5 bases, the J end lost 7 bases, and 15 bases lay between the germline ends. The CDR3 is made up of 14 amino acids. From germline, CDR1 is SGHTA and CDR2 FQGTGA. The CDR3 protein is CASSPYTSGNEQFF. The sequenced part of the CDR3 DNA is TGTGCCAGCAGCCCCTATACTAGTGGGAATGAG.

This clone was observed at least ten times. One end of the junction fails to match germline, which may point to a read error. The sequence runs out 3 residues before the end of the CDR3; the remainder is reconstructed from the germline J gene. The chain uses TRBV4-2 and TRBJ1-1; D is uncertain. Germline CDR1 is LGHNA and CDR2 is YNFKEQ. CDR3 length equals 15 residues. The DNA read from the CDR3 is TGCGCCAGCAGCCAAGACGTGGGCAGCCTCACTGAA. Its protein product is CASSQDVGSLTE. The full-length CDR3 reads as CASSQDVGSLTEAFF.

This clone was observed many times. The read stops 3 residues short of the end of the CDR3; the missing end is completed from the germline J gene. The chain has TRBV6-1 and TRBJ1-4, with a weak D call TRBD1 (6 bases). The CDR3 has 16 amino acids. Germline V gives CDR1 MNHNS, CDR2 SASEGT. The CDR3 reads CASSENLEQGGSPLFF. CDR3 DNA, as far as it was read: TGTGCCAGCAGTGAAAATTTGGAACAGGGCGGTTCACCA.

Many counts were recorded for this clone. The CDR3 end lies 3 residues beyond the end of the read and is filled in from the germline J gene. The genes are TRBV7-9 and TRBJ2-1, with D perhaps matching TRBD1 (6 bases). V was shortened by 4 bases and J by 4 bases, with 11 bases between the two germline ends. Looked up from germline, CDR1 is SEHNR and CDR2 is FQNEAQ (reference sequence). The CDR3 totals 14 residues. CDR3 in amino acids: CASSYQQGYNEQFF. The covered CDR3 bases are TGTGCCAGCAGCTATCAACAGGGATACAATGAG.

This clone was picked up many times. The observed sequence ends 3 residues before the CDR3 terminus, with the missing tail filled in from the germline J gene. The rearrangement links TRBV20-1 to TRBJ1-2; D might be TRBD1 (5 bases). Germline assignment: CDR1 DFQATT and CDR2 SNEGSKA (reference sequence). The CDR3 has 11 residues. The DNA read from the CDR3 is TGCAGTGCCAGGGCGAAAGGCGGC. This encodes CSARAKGG. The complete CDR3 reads CSARAKGGYTF.

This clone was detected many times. The part of the CDR3 DNA that was read is TGTGCCAGCAGCCAACATCCCTACGAG. Protein sequence: CASSQHPYE. The CDR3 as a whole reads CASSQHPYEQYF. The chain is built from TRBV14 and TRBJ2-7; D unresolved. Read coverage stops 3 residues before the CDR3 terminus; the germline J gene supplies the remainder. The CDR3 totals 12 residues. Trimming took 2 bases from V and 2 from J, leaving 4 bases between them. Per germline, CDR1 SGHDN and CDR2 FVKESK.

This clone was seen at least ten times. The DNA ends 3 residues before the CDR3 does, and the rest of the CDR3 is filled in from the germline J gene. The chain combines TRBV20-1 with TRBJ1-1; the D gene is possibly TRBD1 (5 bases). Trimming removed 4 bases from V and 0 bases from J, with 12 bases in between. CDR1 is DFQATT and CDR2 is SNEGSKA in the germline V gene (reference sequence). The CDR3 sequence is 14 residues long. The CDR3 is CSAKTAQMNTEAFF. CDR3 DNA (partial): TGCAGTGCTAAGACAGCACAGATGAACACTGAA.

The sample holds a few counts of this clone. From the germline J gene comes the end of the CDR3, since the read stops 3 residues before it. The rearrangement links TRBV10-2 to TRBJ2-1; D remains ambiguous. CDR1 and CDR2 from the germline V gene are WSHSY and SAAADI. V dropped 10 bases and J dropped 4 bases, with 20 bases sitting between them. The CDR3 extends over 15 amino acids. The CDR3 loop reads CATLSTGEKYNEQFF. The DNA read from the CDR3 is TGCGCCACCCTGAGTACGGGTGAGAAATACAATGAG.

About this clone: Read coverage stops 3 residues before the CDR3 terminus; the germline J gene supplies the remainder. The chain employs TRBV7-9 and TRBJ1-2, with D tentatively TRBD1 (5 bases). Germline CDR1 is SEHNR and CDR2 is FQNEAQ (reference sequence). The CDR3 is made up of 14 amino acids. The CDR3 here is CASSLAGVAEDYTF. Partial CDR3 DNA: TGTGCCAGCAGCTTAGCAGGGGTCGCGGAGGAC.